A selection of T cell receptor beta chains follows, all from one sample in a study of STAT5B mutations in CD4+ large granular lymphocyte leukemia. Here immunoSEQ multiplex PCR was the method, and the copy in TCRdb shows in-frame clones only, minus some. The table lists tens of thousands of clones, around 66% of them singletons. Sequencing used CD4+ T cells from blood buffy coats. The receptors come from a human donor in good health. Both conserved end residues are part of each CDR3. D genes are given only for firm matches. Clone size is shown for a subset of rows, as once, few, many or a class of expanded clone.

15 | - | TRBJ1-4 | TRBV5-1 | TRBD1 | TGCGCCAGCAGCTCGCTCCAGGGGGCTCAGGAAAAACTGTTTTTT | CASSSLQGAQEKLFF
13 | - | TRBJ1-6 | TRBV29-1 | - | TGCAGCGTTGCCGAGGCGGAATCTTCACCCCTCCACTTT | CSVAEAESSPLHF
15 | - | TRBJ2-3 | TRBV7-2 | - | TGTGCCAGCAGCCGCCGGACTGAAGGCACAGATACGCAGTATTTT | CASSRRTEGTDTQYF
15 | - | TRBJ1-1 | TRBV6-6 | - | TGTGCCAGCAGTTACGGCTCGACTATGAACACTGAAGCTTTCTTT | CASSYGSTMNTEAFF
11 | - | TRBJ2-5 | TRBV20-1 | - | TGCAGTGCTGGTGCGGGGGAGACCCAGTACTTC | CSAGAGETQYF
14 | - | TRBJ2-7 | TRBV19 | TRBD1 | TGTGCCAGTACCCCGACAGGGCCCTCCTACGAGCAGTACTTC | CASTPTGPSYEQYF
18 | - | TRBJ1-5 | TRBV7-9 | - | TGTGCCAGCAGCTTAGTAGTGGGGTTAGGGGTGAGCAATCAGCCCCAGCATTTT | CASSLVVGLGVSNQPQHF
13 | - | TRBJ2-5 | TRBV29-1 | - | TGCAGCGCTGGGGGATCCGACGGGGAGACCCAGTACTTC | CSAGGSDGETQYF
13 | once | TRBJ1-2 | TRBV6-1 | - | TGTGCCAGCAGCGTAACATCTCTCTATGGCTACACCTTC | CASSVTSLYGYTF
13 | - | TRBJ1-2 | TRBV4-2 | - | TGTGCCAGCAGCCAAGAGCCTCCCGGGGGCTACACCTTC | CASSQEPPGGYTF
15 | - | TRBJ2-1 | TRBV7-9 | TRBD2 | TGTGCCAGCAGCTTATCTAGCGGGCGATACAATGAGCAGTTCTTC | CASSLSSGRYNEQFF
15 | - | TRBJ1-1 | TRBV5-4 | TRBD1 | TGTGCCAGCAGCTACCCGACAGGGTTGAACACTGAAGCTTTCTTT | CASSYPTGLNTEAFF
17 | - | TRBJ1-5 | TRBV5-6 | - | TGTGCCAGCAGCTTGGTTAAGACGCGGAATAGCAATCAGCCCCAGCATTTT | CASSLVKTRNSNQPQHF
13 | few | TRBJ2-7 | TRBV19 | - | TGTGCCAGTAGAGGGGGACTCTCCTACGAGCAGTACTTC | CASRGGLSYEQYF
14 | few | TRBJ1-4 | TRBV6-5 | TRBD1 | TGTGCCAGCAGAACGACAGGGGGCGGTGAAAAACTGTTTTTT | CASRTTGGGEKLFF
12 | - | TRBJ1-1 | TRBV6-5 | - | TGTGCCAGCCGCTCCACTAACACTGAAGCTTTCTTT | CASRSTNTEAFF